The 11 T cell receptor beta chains below come from one sample, sequenced in a study of radiation and T cells in renal cell carcinoma. Repertoires were generated with immunoSEQ multiplex PCR, while TCRdb's copy carries only in-frame clones and drops some. The sample includes 100,000 to 150,000 clones, roughly 85% seen only once; the top ten take approximately 3%. Described time point: baseline pretreatment blood. Treatment specified: 15 Gy SBRT to primary tumor, nephrectomy 4 weeks later. This sample comprised blood, obtained from a patient whose treatment included radiotherapy and nephrectomy. The receptors originated from a woman aged 55-70 years with renal cell carcinoma.

This clone was recorded once. V usage is TRBV30 and J usage is TRBJ2-3, with D tentatively TRBD2 (6 bases). The CDR3 runs 14 residues. Germline loops: CDR1 GTSNPN, CDR2 SVGIG (reference sequence). The ends were cut back, 1 base at V and 5 bases at J, with 13 bases in the middle. DNA of the CDR3: TGTGCCTGGAGTGAACGGAGGGCTGGAGATACGCAGTATTTT. Translation: CAWSERRAGDTQYF.

The J gene is TRBJ1-2, the V gene TRBV6-5, with unresolved D. Germline assignment: CDR1 MNHEY and CDR2 SVGAGI. Trimming pared 2 bases from V and 4 bases from J, leaving 11 bases between. The CDR3 consists of 14 residues. The CDR3 sequence: CASSYKRDAYGYTF. CDR3 in DNA: TGTGCCAGCAGTTACAAAAGGGATGCCTATGGCTACACCTTC.

The V and J genes are TRBV29-1 and TRBJ2-2; unclear D gene. This CDR3 region has 16 residues. Trimming stripped 0 bases from V and 7 bases from J, with 18 bases between. CDR1 and CDR2 from the germline V gene are SQVTM and ANQGSEA. The CDR3 sequence is CSVEEGRALDGGELFF. The CDR3 DNA follows: TGCAGCGTTGAAGAGGGAAGGGCCCTTGATGGCGGGGAGCTGTTTTTT.

A note on this clone: One junction end disagrees with the germline gene, perhaps due to a read error. The genes are TRBV6-1 and TRBJ1-5; TRBD1 is a possible D gene (6 bases). This CDR3 contains 16 residues. Germline V gene lookup returns CDR1 MNHNS and CDR2 SASEGT. The CDR3 loop reads CASSEVRGPSNQPQHF. The CDR3 coding sequence is TGTGCCAGCAGCGAAGTCCGGGGGCCAAGCAATCAGCCCCAGCATTTT.

This clone was picked up one time. V gene TRBV5-1 combines with J gene TRBJ1-1, with D perhaps TRBD1 (6 bases). V was pared by 0 bases and J by 6 bases, with 15 bases between. Germline CDR1 and CDR2: SGHRS and YFSETQ. The length of the CDR3 is 15 residues. The CDR3 DNA reads TGCGCCAGCAGCTTGGTCGCCAGGGGTAGGGCTGAAGCTTTCTTT. Translated: CASSLVARGRAEAFF.

V and J are TRBV19 and TRBJ1-2; 7 bases fit TRBD1. This CDR3 comprises 15 residues. After removal of 8 bases from V and 8 bases from J, the junction contained 17 bases not matched to a gene. CDR1 is LNHDA and CDR2 is SQIVND in the germline V gene (reference sequence). CDR3 DNA: TGTGCCAGTCAAATAGATGGAAGGGGGCGACAGGGCTACACCTTC. Residues: CASQIDGRGRQGYTF. Drawing the rest from reference TRBV19 and TRBJ1-2, the complete variable domain is DGGITQSPKYLFRKEGQNVTLSCEQNLNHDAMYWYRQDPGQGLRLIYYSQIVNDFQKGDIAEGYSVSREKKESFPLTVTSAQKNPTAFYLCASQIDGRGRQGYTFGSGTRLTVV.

The gene calls are TRBV7-2 and TRBJ2-3; 14 bases fit TRBD2. The CDR3 has 18 residues. V trimming: 1 base; J trimming: 8 bases; junction bases outside the gene matches: 11. Germline-derived CDR1 and CDR2 are SGHTA and FQGNSA. The CDR3 nucleotides are TGTGCCAGCAGCTTAGGGACTAGCGGGGGGCTGGGGACGGGTACGCAGTATTTT. Its protein is CASSLGTSGGLGTGTQYF.

The chain joins TRBV14 to TRBJ1-1, with no clear D. V was cut by 7 bases and J by 5 bases, with 14 bases left in between. Looked up from germline, CDR1 is SGHDN and CDR2 is FVKESK. The CDR3 loop spans 13 amino acids. CDR3 coding DNA: TGTGCCAGCATCAAGAGGGAGCCTACTGAAGCTTTCTTT. The encoded protein is CASIKREPTEAFF.

This clone was seen a handful of times. This chain uses TRBV29-1 with TRBJ1-1, with 11 bases that match TRBD1. The CDR3 runs to 13 residues. Germline assignment: CDR1 SQVTM and CDR2 ANQGSEA. V lost 6 bases to trimming and J lost 3 bases; unmatched junction nucleotides: 3. The CDR3 is CSVGDRGDTEAFF. The CDR3, as DNA: TGCAGCGTCGGGGACAGGGGGGACACTGAAGCTTTCTTT.

The gene calls are TRBV29-1 and TRBJ2-5; D might be TRBD1 (6 bases). Trimming removed 5 bases at V and 4 bases at J, with 14 bases between. This CDR3 is 13 amino acids long. The germline gives CDR1 SQVTM, CDR2 ANQGSEA. CDR3 sequence (DNA): TGCAGCGTTTGGACAGAATTGGGAGAGACCCAGTACTTC. As protein: CSVWTELGETQYF.

The rearrangement links TRBV4-3 to TRBJ2-2, with D possibly TRBD2 on 5 matching bases. The CDR3 spans 16 residues. V gave up 3 bases and J gave up 6 bases, with 17 bases separating them. The germline V gene has CDR1 LGHNA and CDR2 YSLEER. The CDR3 spells CASSHGQDSSPGELFF. DNA for the CDR3: TGCGCCAGCAGCCATGGGCAGGACTCTTCCCCCGGGGAGCTGTTTTTT.